This entry concerns a single T cell receptor (beta chain). Its antigen is unknown. The sample belongs to a study of response to subunit inactivated influenza vaccine. Germline V gene lookup returns CDR1 LGHNA and CDR2 YNFKEQ. The CDR3 has 15 residues. The J segment lost 5 bases and the V segment lost 4 bases, leaving 7 bases of the junction unmatched. Whole-study results and caveats: After each seasonal influenza vaccination, few new T cells are recruited, the authors suggested.

TCRdb used MiXCR to reprocess the RT-PCR reads, holding one entry per CDR3 protein. The profile shows a few hundred thousand distinct CDR3 sequences, 11% to 15% of them singletons. The material sequenced was PBMCs from blood, taken 11 to 12 days after vaccination. This clonotype was obtained from a man aged 50 to 59 who received an inactivated influenza vaccine. The V call is TRBV4-2, the J call TRBJ2-5, with 10 bases fitting TRBD2. This CDR3 reads CASSRSGGAGETQYF. CDR3 nucleotide sequence: TGTGCCAGCAGCCGGAGCGGGGGGGCCGGTGAGACCCAGTACTTC.